The 15 T cell receptor beta chains presented below share a single source sample, sequenced in a study of early T cells in non-severe SARS-CoV-2 infection. TCRdb re-analysed the 5' RACE reads in MiXCR, keeping a single row per CDR3 protein. The data contain roughly 70,000 distinct CDR3 sequences, roughly 18% of them singletons. Sequences were derived from whole blood, sampled at baseline. The source of these receptors is an adult who was a healthcare worker with PCR-confirmed SARS-CoV-2 infection or an uninfected control (not recorded which).

This clonotype was seen more than once but under ten times. The chain carries TRBV15 and TRBJ2-5; a weak D match, TRBD1 (6 bases). With 8 bases removed from V and 2 bases from J, the gap between germline ends came to 12 bases. CDR1 and CDR2 from the germline V gene are LNHNV and YYDKDF (reference sequence). The CDR3 loop spans 13 amino acids. This chain's CDR3 is CATGHRDQETQYF. CDR3 DNA sequence: TGTGCCACCGGACACAGGGATCAAGAGACCCAGTACTTC.

This chain joins TRBV6-6 and TRBJ2-7, with D possibly matching TRBD1 (6 bases). The CDR3 has 13 amino acids. V lost 7 bases, J lost 2 bases, and 12 bases lay in between. Per the germline V gene, CDR1 is MNHNY and CDR2 is SVGAGI (reference sequence). Written as DNA, the CDR3 is TGTGCCAGCACCCAGGGGAGTGCCTACGAGCAGTACTTC. Protein product: CASTQGSAYEQYF.

This clonotype was detected a few times. The chain combines TRBV24-1 with TRBJ2-2; the D is unclear. Germline loops: CDR1 KGHDR, CDR2 SFDVKD. Trimming removed 4 bases from V and 2 bases from J, with 4 bases in between. The CDR3 is made up of 13 amino acids. CDR3: CATSDYNTGELFF. As DNA, the CDR3 is TGTGCCACCAGTGACTACAACACCGGGGAGCTGTTTTTT.

This clonotype was found many times. The V and J genes are TRBV5-1 and TRBJ2-5, with D hard to call. Germline CDR1 SGHRS, CDR2 YFSETQ. The V and J ends lost 1 base and 3 bases respectively, with 7 bases between them. CDR3 size: 13 residues. The CDR3 loop is CASSLNQKETQYF. CDR3 DNA: TGCGCCAGCAGCTTGAATCAGAAAGAGACCCAGTACTTC.

This clonotype turned up a few times. V gene TRBV7-9 combines with J gene TRBJ2-5; D is possibly TRBD1 or TRBD2 (5 bases each). V lost 2 bases to trimming and J lost 4 bases, with 17 bases between them. This CDR3 is 16 amino acids long. Germline CDR1 reads SEHNR; CDR2 reads FQNEAQ (reference sequence). CDR3 nucleotide sequence: TGTGCCAGCAGCTTAATTGGGACCTGGAGGCGAGAGACCCAGTACTTC. Translating gives CASSLIGTWRRETQYF.

This clonotype was seen a few times. V is TRBV11-2 and J is TRBJ2-1; 8 nucleotides align to TRBD1. Germline CDR1 is SGHAT and CDR2 is FQNNGV. Trimming took 3 bases from V and 6 from J; bases not matched to a gene: 7. The CDR3 loop spans 15 amino acids. The CDR3 protein is CASSFDRGRVNEQFF. DNA for the CDR3: TGTGCCAGCAGCTTTGACAGGGGCAGAGTCAATGAGCAGTTCTTC.

The chain combines TRBV14 with TRBJ2-6; D gene ambiguous. Deletions cut 7 bases from V and 3 bases from J, with 7 bases between. Germline CDR1 is SGHDN and CDR2 is FVKESK. The CDR3 consists of 13 residues. CDR3 in amino acids: CASTGFGANVLTF. The CDR3 DNA is TGTGCCAGCACAGGATTTGGGGCCAACGTCCTGACTTTC. Based on the CDR3 plus reference TRBV14 and TRBJ2-6, the full variable domain is EAGVTQFPSHSVIEKGQTVTLRCDPISGHDNLYWYRRVMGKEIKFLLHFVKESKQDESGMPNNRFLAERTGGTYSTLKVQPAELEDSGVYFCASTGFGANVLTFGAGSRLTVL.

This clonotype came up a few times. V is TRBV19 and J is TRBJ1-2; 11 nucleotides agree with TRBD1. J was trimmed by 6 bases and V by 4 bases; bases with no gene match: 4. The CDR3 totals 14 residues. Germline lookup yields CDR1 LNHDA and CDR2 SQIVND (reference sequence). The CDR3 bases are TGTGCCAGTAGTACCTGGACAGGGGGCGATGGCTACACCTTC. It yields the protein CASSTWTGGDGYTF.

This clonotype has ten or more counts. The chain uses TRBV21-1 and TRBJ2-2; the table calls TRBD2, which could not be checked here. TRBV21-1 is marked as a pseudogene. CDR3 length equals 14 residues. The CDR3 loop reads CASSSGRATGELFF. The DNA of the CDR3 is TGTGCCAGCAGTAGCGGGAGGGCCACCGGGGAGCTGTTTTTT.

This clonotype was counted at least ten times. The rearrangement joins TRBV20-1 to TRBJ2-5, with D possibly matching TRBD2 (5 bases). V was trimmed by 5 bases and J by 4 bases, leaving 11 bases between them. The germline V gene encodes CDR1 DFQATT and CDR2 SNEGSKA (reference sequence). The CDR3 is 12 amino acids. CDR3 coding DNA: TGCAGTGCTTGGGAGCTAGCAGAGACCCAGTACTTC. Translated, it gives CSAWELAETQYF.

The rearrangement joins TRBV4-2 to TRBJ2-3, with 14 bases matching TRBD2. Trimming removed 5 bases from V and 1 base from J; junction bases left unmatched: 5. CDR1 and CDR2 (germline): LGHNA, YNFKEQ. The CDR3 is 17 residues long. This chain's CDR3 is CASSLTSGRVGTDTQYF. The CDR3, as DNA: TGTGCCAGCAGCTTGACTAGCGGGAGGGTCGGCACAGATACGCAGTATTTT.

In this sample, this clonotype turned up a few times. The chain combines TRBV12-3 or TRBV12-4 with TRBJ1-1; D is uncertain. Trimming removed 0 bases at V and 10 bases at J, with 9 bases between. The CDR3 contains 12 residues. CDR3 residues: CASSLAPQRAFF. CDR3 nucleotide sequence: TGTGCCAGCAGTTTAGCGCCCCAAAGAGCTTTCTTT.

J is TRBJ2-1 and V is TRBV11-2; maybe TRBD1 (6 bases). The germline V and J ends were trimmed by 0 bases and 8 bases, with 11 bases remaining between them. Germline V lookup: CDR1 SGHAT, CDR2 FQNNGV. The CDR3 is 14 residues long. CDR3 sequence (DNA): TGTGCCAGCAGCTTAGAAGGGGGAACGGATGAGCAGTTCTTC. This encodes CASSLEGGTDEQFF. Variable domain in full (rest from reference TRBV11-2 and TRBJ2-1): EAGVAQSPRYKIIEKRQSVAFWCNPISGHATLYWYQQILGQGPKLLIQFQNNGVVDDSQLPKDRFSAERLKGVDSTLKIQPAKLEDSAVYLCASSLEGGTDEQFFGPGTRLTVL.

This clonotype has just a few counts. The chain carries TRBV20-1 and TRBJ2-5; either TRBD1 or TRBD2 may fit D (5 bases each). Germline assignment: CDR1 DFQATT and CDR2 SNEGSKA (reference sequence). This CDR3 has 14 residues. The V end lost 4 bases, the J end lost 2 bases, and 14 bases lay between the germline ends. The CDR3 protein is CSATRGAGQETQYF. The DNA for the CDR3 is TGCAGTGCTACCAGAGGGGCTGGACAAGAGACCCAGTACTTC.

This clonotype was detected only a few times. The chain has TRBV20-1 and TRBJ2-3, with TRBD2 as a possible D gene (6 bases). The CDR3 is 13 amino acids. Germline values: CDR1 DFQATT, CDR2 SNEGSKA (reference sequence). DNA for the CDR3: TGCAGCCTGGGTCGGGGGTTCGCAGATACGCAGTATTTT. Amino acid sequence: CSLGRGFADTQYF.